This TCR beta chain was identified in a study of regulatory T cells in long-lasting Graves disease. Study results and caveats: For persistent Graves' patients, TCR diversity was lower than for newly diagnosed ones. Analysis covered peripheral blood alone, not thyroid tissue.

CDR3 regions were amplified by Arm-PCR using iRepertoire HTBI primers to build TCR beta libraries. From the multiplex PCR reads, TCRdb called clonotypes with MiXCR, one entry per CDR3 protein. The table includes about 240,000 distinct CDR3 sequences, over 20% detected once. A note on this clonotype: The target antigen is unknown. A much larger clone lies a single base off, so this may be a read error.

V gave up 3 bases and J gave up 2 bases, with 16 bases separating them. The CDR3 sequence is 16 residues long. CDR1 SGHTA and CDR2 FQGNSA come from the germline V gene. This sample's time point: newly diagnosed GD, antithyroid drugs for less than 3 months. Scientists built the TCR library using RNA that was extracted from PBMCs. A volume of 7 to 9 milliliters of peripheral blood was collected in EDTA tubes. The receptor was derived from a female donor with Graves disease. The material sequenced was peripheral blood mononuclear cells (PBMCs), taken at new diagnosis, from a patient treated with antithyroid drugs. The genes are TRBV7-2 and TRBJ1-2; tentative D call: TRBD1 (5 bases). This CDR3 reads CASSLRGGVDNYGYTF. For the CDR3, the DNA is TGTGCCAGCAGCTTGCGGGGCGGCGTAGACAACTATGGCTACACCTTC.